Sequencing of this T cell receptor beta chain was carried out in a study of CD8 T cells in ankylosing spondylitis. Note on this clonotype: Its antigen is unknown.

TCRdb called the 5' RACE reads again in MiXCR, with one record for every CDR3 protein. This sample carries under 150,000 distinct CDR3 sequences, roughly a tenth of them seen once, and the ten largest clones take approximately 3.5%. The CDR3 sequence is 16 residues long. CDR1 is MNHEY and CDR2 is SMNVEV in the germline V gene (reference sequence). J was trimmed by 2 bases and V by 3 bases; bases with no gene match: 9. Study-wide findings and caveats: It appeared that ankylosing spondylitis blood was characterized by a TCR beta motif of fewer than ten highly homologous variants. Earlier reports found some motif variants in synovial fluid and blood in reactive arthritis. Reportedly, disease-linked clones are significantly enriched in ankylosing spondylitis patients' matched synovial fluid.

The sequence came from a male donor with ankylosing spondylitis or in good health (not recorded which). J is TRBJ1-1 and V is TRBV27; 7 nucleotides match TRBD1. The sequenced sample consisted of blood, either unsorted or a sorted T cell fraction (not recorded which). The DNA of the CDR3 is TGTGCCAGCAGTTTCCGACCGACAGGGCTAAACACTGAAGCTTTCTTT. The encoded protein is CASSFRPTGLNTEAFF.